The rows below give T cell receptor beta chains drawn from one sample of a study of blood T cell repertoires in COVID-19. The assay was immunoSEQ multiplex PCR, and TCRdb's table has in-frame clones only and misses some. The sample consists of about 280,000 clones, roughly 87% of them appearing once. Specimen: PBMCs or T cells enriched from blood (not recorded which). The receptors derive from a woman aged 40 to 50 who had recovered from COVID-19. CDR3s include the opening cysteine and the closing phenylalanine or tryptophan. D genes are given only for firm matches. Clone size is given for some rows only: seen once, a few or many times, or a class if the clone is expanded.

>.|TRBD1|TRBV3-1/TRBV3-2|TRBJ1-1
TGTGCCAGCAGTCGACCTTCAGGGGGCAGCGCTGAAGCTTTCTTT
CASSRPSGGSAEAFF
>.|TRBD2|TRBV5-8|TRBJ2-7
TGTGCCAGCAGCTTGGCCTCGGGTGGACTAGCGCCAAAACGGCAGTACTTC
CASSLASGGLAPKRQYF
>.|.|TRBV19|TRBJ1-5
TGTGCCAGTAGAAGGGAGGATCTTGACAATCAGCCCCAGCATTTT
CASRREDLDNQPQHF
>.|.|TRBV4-3|TRBJ2-7
TGCGCCAGCAGCCAAGAAAAACAGTCCTCCTACGAGCAGTACTTC
CASSQEKQSSYEQYF
>few|.|TRBV19|TRBJ2-2
TGTGCCAGTAGTATATCCCAGTCGAACACCGGGGAGCTGTTTTTT
CASSISQSNTGELFF
>.|.|TRBV7-8|TRBJ2-2
TGTGCCAGCAGCTCCCACAGGGTATGGACCGGGGAGCTGTTTTTT
CASSSHRVWTGELFF
>.|TRBD2|TRBV24-1|TRBJ2-1
TGTGCCACCAGTGATGCCGTAGCGGGCCGGTACAATGAGCAGTTCTTC
CATSDAVAGRYNEQFF
>many|.|TRBV29-1|TRBJ2-5
TGCAGCGTGGAAGACGGGAGACAAGAGACCCAGTACTTC
CSVEDGRQETQYF
>.|TRBD2|TRBV5-1|TRBJ2-5
TGCGCCAGCAGCTTGCGACTAGCGGGAAGCCAAGAGACCCAGTACTTC
CASSLRLAGSQETQYF
>.|TRBD1|TRBV5-4|TRBJ2-1
TGTGCCAGCAGCCCATCGACAGGGGGAAGGAATGAGCAGTTCTTC
CASSPSTGGRNEQFF
>few|.|TRBV23-1|TRBJ1-5
TGCGCCAGCAGTCTAAAGCAGGATGATCAGCCCCAGCATTTT
CASSLKQDDQPQHF
>.|TRBD2|TRBV4-2|TRBJ2-3
TGTGCCAGCAGCCAAGTAGCGGGAGGCACAGATACGCAGTATTTT
CASSQVAGGTDTQYF
>.|.|TRBV4-3|TRBJ2-1
TGCGCCAGCAGCTTGAGAAGCACCTACAATGAGCAGTTCTTC
CASSLRSTYNEQFF
>.|.|TRBV18|TRBJ1-2
TGTGCCAGCTCACCGCCTAAAGGGGACACCAGTAACTATGGCTACACCTTC
CASSPPKGDTSNYGYTF
>.|TRBD2|TRBV7-2|TRBJ2-7
TGTGCCAGCAGCGTAGGACAAGCGGGAGGGCCCTACGAGCAGTACTTC
CASSVGQAGGPYEQYF
>few|.|TRBV2|TRBJ2-7
TGTGCCAGCACTCTTAGGGGGATTAGTTACGAGCAGTACTTC
CASTLRGISYEQYF
>.|.|TRBV9|TRBJ1-5
TGTGCCAGCAGCGTAGACGGGGGCAATCAGCCCCAGCATTTT
CASSVDGGNQPQHF
>.|.|TRBV19|TRBJ2-3
TGTGCCAGTTCTTCTCGGGGGGCCCTCACAGATACGCAGTATTTT
CASSSRGALTDTQYF
>.|TRBD1|TRBV9|TRBJ2-5
TGTGCCAGCAGCGTAGGACAGGGGAAGGAGACCCAGTACTTC
CASSVGQGKETQYF
>.|TRBD1|TRBV4-2|TRBJ1-6
TGTGCCAGCAGCCAAGATAGAGGGACAGGTAGTGCTTCACCCCTCCACTTT
CASSQDRGTGSASPLHF
>.|.|TRBV29-1|TRBJ1-2
TGCAGCGTTGACTTAGGCGGTTATGGCTACACCTTC
CSVDLGGYGYTF
>.|.|TRBV9|TRBJ1-3
TGTGCCAGCAGCTCCAGATCTGGAAACACCATATATTTT
CASSSRSGNTIYF
>.|TRBD1|TRBV29-1|TRBJ1-2
TGCAGCGGGGGACAGGGGGAAGATGGCTACACCTTC
CSGGQGEDGYTF
>.|TRBD2|TRBV11-2|TRBJ2-2
TGTGCCAGCAGCTTAGGGGGACTAGCTACCGGGGAGCTGTTTTTT
CASSLGGLATGELFF
>.|.|TRBV5-1|TRBJ1-6
TGCGCCAGCAGCTTGAGCGGCCCCAGCTCCTATAATTCACCCCTCCACTTT
CASSLSGPSSYNSPLHF
>.|.|TRBV28|TRBJ2-5
TGTGCCAGCAGAAAAGGAGAGTTTGGAGAGACCCAGTACTTC
CASRKGEFGETQYF
>.|.|TRBV7-3|TRBJ2-2
TGTGCCAGCAGCTTAACCCCGTACAGACCTACCGGGGAGCTGTTTTTT
CASSLTPYRPTGELFF
>.|.|TRBV5-6|TRBJ2-7
TGTGCCAGCAGCTTGGGAGCGGCAGGGGTTTGGTTCGAGCAGTACTTC
CASSLGAAGVWFEQYF
>.|.|TRBV2|TRBJ1-5
TGTGCCAGCAGTGATGAGGGTCTACGACAGCCCCAGCATTTT
CASSDEGLRQPQHF
>.|.|TRBV3-1/TRBV3-2|TRBJ1-1
TGTGCATCGCAGGCGAACACTGAAGCTTTCTTT
CASQANTEAFF
>once|.|TRBV6-5|TRBJ1-5
TGTGCCACAAGCAAGGGGCTTGACAATCAGCCCCAGCATTTT
CATSKGLDNQPQHF
>few|.|TRBV20-1|TRBJ1-5
TGCAGTGCTAGTGGCAGCGCAGCGGGCAATCAGCCCCAGCATTTT
CSASGSAAGNQPQHF
>.|TRBD2|TRBV5-1|TRBJ2-1
TGCGCCAGCAGCCCCGGGGGGGCAGGTTCTTACAATGAGCAGTTCTTC
CASSPGGAGSYNEQFF
>.|.|TRBV7-2|TRBJ2-1
TGTGCCAGCAGCTTGACTAGCTACAATGAGCAGTTCTTC
CASSLTSYNEQFF
>.|TRBD1|TRBV30|TRBJ2-1
TGTGTTCTTGACAGGGCTGGATACAATGAGCAGTTCTTC
CVLDRAGYNEQFF
>.|TRBD1|TRBV6-4|TRBJ1-5
TGTGCCAGCAGTCTCCCGACAGGGCGGCCGCGGCCCCAGCATTTT
CASSLPTGRPRPQHF
>.|TRBD2|TRBV19|TRBJ2-1
TGTGCCAGTAGCCCCATTGGGACTAGCGTTATCGATGAGCAGTTCTTC
CASSPIGTSVIDEQFF
>.|.|TRBV5-4|TRBJ1-4
TGTGCCAGCAGCTCCGGGAGGGATAATAATGAAAAACTGTTTTTT
CASSSGRDNNEKLFF
>.|.|TRBV19|TRBJ1-2
TGTGCCAGTAGTACCCCCCAAGGACGGGGTAGCGAGGGCTACACCTTC
CASSTPQGRGSEGYTF
>.|TRBD2|TRBV9|TRBJ2-1
TGTGCCAGCAGCCTACCGGGACTAGCTAGAAATGAGCAGTTCTTC
CASSLPGLARNEQFF
>once|TRBD2|TRBV24-1|TRBJ2-2
TGTGCCACCAGTGATTCAATAGCGGGAAAGGGGGCCGGGGAGCTGTTTTTT
CATSDSIAGKGAGELFF
>.|.|TRBV7-9|TRBJ1-3
TGTGCCAGCAGCCTAACTTCTGGAAACACCATATATTTT
CASSLTSGNTIYF
>.|.|TRBV15|TRBJ1-2
TGTGCCACCAGCAGAGATGTCGCGGTTAACTATGGCTACACCTTC
CATSRDVAVNYGYTF
>.|.|TRBV12-3/TRBV12-4|TRBJ1-5
TGTGCCAGCAACAGGAGGGGCAATCAGCCCCAGCATTTT
CASNRRGNQPQHF
>.|TRBD1|TRBV19|TRBJ1-1
TGTGCCAGTAGCACACAGGGGGCAGGTTTTAACACTGAAGCTTTCTTT
CASSTQGAGFNTEAFF
>once|TRBD1|TRBV7-2|TRBJ2-7
TGTGCCAGCAGCCTAGGCGGGGGACAGGGAAAGTACGAGCAGTACTTC
CASSLGGGQGKYEQYF
>.|TRBD1|TRBV7-2|TRBJ2-1
TGTGCCAGCAGCTTGACAGGGGGGATTTACAATGAGCAGTTCTTC
CASSLTGGIYNEQFF
>.|.|TRBV14|TRBJ2-1
TGTGCCAGCAGCCAGGGGCAGTTCTCCTACAATGAGCAGTTCTTC
CASSQGQFSYNEQFF
>few|.|TRBV6-4|TRBJ1-5
TGTGCCAGCAGTGACCCCTGGGGGGGACGCAATCAGCCCCAGCATTTT
CASSDPWGGRNQPQHF
>.|TRBD2|TRBV25-1|TRBJ2-2
TGTGCCACCCACGGGGTAGCGGGAGCCCGGACCGGGGAGCTGTTTTTT
CATHGVAGARTGELFF
>.|.|TRBV20-1|TRBJ1-2
TGCAGTGCGGTGCGGAGGGGTGGCTACACCTTC
CSAVRRGGYTF
>.|.|TRBV27|TRBJ1-2
TGTGCCAGCAGCATACACCCTAACTATGGCTACACCTTC
CASSIHPNYGYTF
>.|.|TRBV25-1|TRBJ2-5
TGTGCCAGCAGTGAGATGGGAGCGGAGAAAGAGACCCAGTACTTC
CASSEMGAEKETQYF
>.|TRBD2|TRBV9|TRBJ2-2
TGTGCCAGCTCAAAGCGGGAGCTCCCGAACACCGGGGAGCTGTTTTTT
CASSKRELPNTGELFF
>.|.|TRBV12-3/TRBV12-4|TRBJ1-2
TGTGCCAGCAGTTCCCCGGGGAACTATGGCTACACCTTC
CASSSPGNYGYTF
>few|.|TRBV6-2/TRBV6-3|TRBJ2-1
TGTGCCAGCAGTTACGACGGGAGTTTTTTGAAAAATGAGCAGTTCTTC
CASSYDGSFLKNEQFF
>.|.|TRBV25-1|TRBJ1-4
TGTGCCAGCAGTGAGGACACGCGCTTTGAAAAACTGTTTTTT
CASSEDTRFEKLFF
>once|TRBD2|TRBV28|TRBJ2-5
TGTGCCAGCAGATTCACTAGCGGGAGTCCCAAGACCCAGTACTTC
CASRFTSGSPKTQYF
>.|.|TRBV9|TRBJ1-3
TGTGCCAGCAGCGTAGCGGGGGTTGGAAACACCATATATTTT
CASSVAGVGNTIYF